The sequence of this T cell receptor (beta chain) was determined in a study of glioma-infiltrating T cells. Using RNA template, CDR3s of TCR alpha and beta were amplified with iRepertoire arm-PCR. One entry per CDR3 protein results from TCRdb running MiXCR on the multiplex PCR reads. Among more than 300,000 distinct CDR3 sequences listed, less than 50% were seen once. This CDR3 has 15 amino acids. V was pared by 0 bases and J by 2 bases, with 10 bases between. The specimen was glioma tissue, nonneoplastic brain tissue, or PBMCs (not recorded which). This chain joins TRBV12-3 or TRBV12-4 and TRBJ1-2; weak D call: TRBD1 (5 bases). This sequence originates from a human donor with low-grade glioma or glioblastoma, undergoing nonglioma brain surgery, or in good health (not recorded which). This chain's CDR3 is CASSLAGEGNYGYTF. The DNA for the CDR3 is TGTGCCAGCAGTTTAGCCGGGGAGGGGAACTATGGCTACACCTTC.